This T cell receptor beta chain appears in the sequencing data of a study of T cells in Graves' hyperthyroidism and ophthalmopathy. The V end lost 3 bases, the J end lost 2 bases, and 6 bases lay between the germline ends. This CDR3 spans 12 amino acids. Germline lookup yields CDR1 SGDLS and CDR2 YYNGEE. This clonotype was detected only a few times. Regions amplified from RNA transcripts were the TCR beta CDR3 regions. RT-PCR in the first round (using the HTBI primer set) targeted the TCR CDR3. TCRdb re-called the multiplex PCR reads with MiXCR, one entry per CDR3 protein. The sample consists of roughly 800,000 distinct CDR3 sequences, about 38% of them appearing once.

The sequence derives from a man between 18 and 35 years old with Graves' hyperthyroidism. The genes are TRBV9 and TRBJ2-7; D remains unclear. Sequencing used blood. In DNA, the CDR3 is TGTGCCAGCAGCGCAATCCCCTACGAGCAGTACTTC. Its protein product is CASSAIPYEQYF.